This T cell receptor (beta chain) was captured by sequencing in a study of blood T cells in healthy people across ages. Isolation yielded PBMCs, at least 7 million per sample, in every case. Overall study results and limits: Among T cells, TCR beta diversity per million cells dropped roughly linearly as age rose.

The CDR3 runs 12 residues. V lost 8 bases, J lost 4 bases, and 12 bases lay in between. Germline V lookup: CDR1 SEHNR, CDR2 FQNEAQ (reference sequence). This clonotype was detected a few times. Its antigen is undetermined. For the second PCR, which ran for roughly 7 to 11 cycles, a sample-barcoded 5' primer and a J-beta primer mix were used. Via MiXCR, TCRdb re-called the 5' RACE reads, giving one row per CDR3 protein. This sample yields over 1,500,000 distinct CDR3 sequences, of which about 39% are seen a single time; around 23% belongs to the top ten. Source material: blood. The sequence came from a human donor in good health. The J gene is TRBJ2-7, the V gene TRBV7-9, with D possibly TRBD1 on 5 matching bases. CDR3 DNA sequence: TGTGCCAGCCAGGGCAGCGAGTACGAGCAGTACTTC. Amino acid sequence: CASQGSEYEQYF.